This T cell receptor beta chain was retrieved from a study of T cell repertoires in cytomegalovirus infection. At the level of the study: Recently identified HLA-C-restricted CMV epitopes were used, and well-studied HLA-B-restricted CMV epitopes were used as well. From public TCR beta signatures came an indication of both CMV infection and matching HLA type.

Overall study findings and caveats: Predominance within the ex vivo response was attributable to HLA-C-restricted CMV-specific TCR beta clonotypes.

The sample holds one count of this clonotype. Its matching antigen is unknown. TCRdb passed the reads through MiXCR, listing each CDR3 protein once. The table has approximately 100,000 distinct CDR3 sequences, around 40% seen once. The TCR comes from a human donor in good health (CMV status not recorded). Some clones in this sample may be carry-over from other donors' samples. The input for sequencing was CD8+ T cells from cultured PBMCs, taken from culture after CMV antigen stimulation.

The CDR3: CSGTGGVTDTQYF. As DNA, the CDR3 is TGCAGCGGAACAGGGGGCGTGACAGATACGCAGTATTTT. The rearrangement uses TRBV29-1 and TRBJ2-3; 9 bases match TRBD1. Per the germline V gene, CDR1 is SQVTM and CDR2 is ANQGSEA. The J segment lost 3 bases and the V segment lost 7 bases, leaving 5 bases of the junction unmatched. The CDR3 sequence is 13 residues long.